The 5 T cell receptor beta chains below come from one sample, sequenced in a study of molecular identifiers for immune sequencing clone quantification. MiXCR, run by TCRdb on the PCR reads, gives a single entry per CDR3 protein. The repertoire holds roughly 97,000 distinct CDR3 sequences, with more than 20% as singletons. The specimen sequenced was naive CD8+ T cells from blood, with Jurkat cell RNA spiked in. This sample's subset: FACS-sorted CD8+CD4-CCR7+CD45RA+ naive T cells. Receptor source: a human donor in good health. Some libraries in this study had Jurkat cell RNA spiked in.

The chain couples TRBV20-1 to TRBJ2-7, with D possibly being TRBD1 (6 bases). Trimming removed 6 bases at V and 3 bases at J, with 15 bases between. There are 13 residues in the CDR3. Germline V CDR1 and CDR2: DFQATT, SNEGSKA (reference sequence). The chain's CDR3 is CSAYRDTFYEQYF. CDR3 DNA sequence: TGCAGTGCATATCGGGACACCTTCTACGAGCAGTACTTC.

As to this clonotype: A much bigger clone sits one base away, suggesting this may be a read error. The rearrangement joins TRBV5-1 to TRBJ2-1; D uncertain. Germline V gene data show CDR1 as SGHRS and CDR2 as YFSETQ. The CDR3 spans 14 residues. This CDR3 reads CASSLAGSYNERFF. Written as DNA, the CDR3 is TGCGCCAGCAGCTTAGCTGGTTCCTACAATGAGCGGTTCTTC.

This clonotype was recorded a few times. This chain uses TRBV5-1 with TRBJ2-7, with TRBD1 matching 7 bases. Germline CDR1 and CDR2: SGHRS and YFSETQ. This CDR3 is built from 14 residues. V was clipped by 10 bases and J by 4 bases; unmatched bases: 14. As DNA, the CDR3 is TGCGCCGGCGGATATTCGACAGGGACGTACGAGCAGTACTTC. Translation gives CAGGYSTGTYEQYF.

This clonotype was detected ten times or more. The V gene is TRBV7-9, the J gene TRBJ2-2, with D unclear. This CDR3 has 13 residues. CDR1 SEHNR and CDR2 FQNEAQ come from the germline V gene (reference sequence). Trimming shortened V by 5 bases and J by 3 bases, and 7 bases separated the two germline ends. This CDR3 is CASSPRHTGELFF. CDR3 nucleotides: TGTGCCAGCAGCCCCCGCCACACCGGGGAGCTGTTTTTT.

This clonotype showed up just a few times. Here the CDR3 reads CASRNNQIHEQYF. As DNA, the CDR3 is TGTGCCAGCAGAAACAATCAGATCCACGAGCAGTACTTC. The chain uses TRBV6-6 and TRBJ2-7; unclear D gene. The CDR3 length is 13 residues. The germline V gene has CDR1 MNHNY and CDR2 SVGAGI (reference sequence). The ends were cut back, 6 bases at V and 5 bases at J, with 14 bases in the middle.